The 22 T cell receptor beta chains below all came from one sample that was sequenced in a study of blood T cells in healthy people across ages. A J-beta primer mix and a sample-barcoded 5' primer were used in a second PCR of about 6 to 12 cycles. MiXCR was run by TCRdb on the 5' RACE reads, yielding one entry per CDR3 protein. The sample includes about 680,000 distinct CDR3 sequences, around half of them seen just once. The source material was blood. Every receptor here comes from a woman aged 55-70 years in good health.

This sequence joins TRBV7-2 and TRBJ2-7; 10 bases align to TRBD2. The V gene end was trimmed by 2 bases and the J gene end by 7 bases; junction bases not matched to a gene: 11. CDR1 SGHTA and CDR2 FQGNSA come from the germline V gene. The CDR3 contains 16 residues. The CDR3 loop reads CASSLTRLAGEGEQYF. CDR3 bases: TGTGCCAGCAGCTTAACGAGGCTAGCGGGAGAAGGTGAGCAGTACTTC.

This clonotype occurred a few times. The chain links TRBV4-3 to TRBJ2-7; D is possibly TRBD1 (6 bases). This CDR3 is built from 14 residues. V was pared by 4 bases and J by 0 bases, with 10 bases between. Germline values: CDR1 LGHNA, CDR2 YSLEER. CDR3 coding DNA: TGCGCCAGCAGCCGAGGGGACACCTCCTACGAGCAGTACTTC. It is translated as CASSRGDTSYEQYF.

V usage is TRBV4-3 and J usage is TRBJ2-1; TRBD2 matches at 12 bases. CDR1 LGHNA and CDR2 YSLEER come from the germline V gene. CDR3 length: 20 amino acids. V was clipped by 0 bases and J by 7 bases; unmatched bases: 16. The chain's CDR3 is CASSQDSWASGRGGLNEQFF. The CDR3 DNA is TGCGCCAGCAGCCAAGATAGTTGGGCTAGCGGGAGGGGGGGTCTAAATGAGCAGTTCTTC.

J is TRBJ1-1 and V is TRBV28; possibly TRBD1 for D (5 bases). Trimming cost V 8 bases and J 0 bases, with 16 bases left between them. The CDR3 extends over 15 amino acids. Germline CDR1 is MDHEN and CDR2 is SYDVKM. The CDR3 protein is CASGVGWGMNTEAFF. In nucleotides, the CDR3 is TGTGCCAGCGGGGTAGGATGGGGCATGAACACTGAAGCTTTCTTT.

The sample holds one count of this clonotype. The V gene is TRBV20-1, the J gene TRBJ1-1; D is undetermined. Between the trimmed V and J ends, which lost 3 bases and 0 bases, there was a span of 11 bases. This CDR3 has 14 residues. Germline values: CDR1 DFQATT, CDR2 SNEGSKA (reference sequence). The CDR3 spells CSASRAEMNTEAFF. In DNA, the CDR3 is TGCAGTGCTAGTAGGGCGGAAATGAACACTGAAGCTTTCTTT.

The sample holds a few counts of this clonotype. The J gene is TRBJ2-7, the V gene TRBV4-1; 8 nucleotides line up with TRBD1. Germline V CDR1 and CDR2: MGHRA, YSYEKL. The CDR3 covers 15 residues. V dropped 4 bases and J dropped 3; count of bases not matched to a gene: 8. The CDR3 DNA follows: TGCGCCAGCAGCCCGACCTCTGGACAGGGCTACGAGCAGTACTTC. Translated: CASSPTSGQGYEQYF.

The sample holds a few counts of this clonotype. This chain uses TRBV20-1 with TRBJ2-5; D is unresolved. The CDR3 sequence is 11 residues long. Per the germline V gene, CDR1 is DFQATT and CDR2 is SNEGSKA (reference sequence). V was cut by 0 bases and J by 5 bases, with 4 bases left in between. CDR3 amino acids: CSARERETQYF. CDR3 DNA: TGCAGTGCTAGAGAGAGGGAGACCCAGTACTTC.

This chain links TRBV3-1 with TRBJ1-1; no definite D call. V lost 2 bases to trimming and J lost 4 bases, with 5 bases between them. The germline V gene has CDR1 LGHDT and CDR2 YNNKEL (reference sequence). The CDR3 loop spans 12 amino acids. The CDR3 sequence is CASSQPGTEAFF. The CDR3 nucleotides read TGTGCCAGCAGCCAACCGGGCACTGAAGCTTTCTTT. Full variable domain (missing parts from reference TRBV3-1 and TRBJ1-1): DTAVSQTPKYLVTQMGNDKSIKCEQNLGHDTMYWYKQDSKKFLKIMFSYNNKELIINETVPNRFSPKSPDKAHLNLHINSLELGDSAVYFCASSQPGTEAFFGQGTRLTVV.

This clonotype was detected only once. The gene calls are TRBV7-8 and TRBJ1-4, with D perhaps TRBD1 (5 bases). Per the germline V gene, CDR1 is SGHVS and CDR2 is FQNEAQ. CDR3 length equals 15 residues. V shed 4 bases and J shed 8 bases, with 17 bases lying between them. CDR3 nucleotides: TGTGCCAGCAGCTGGGACGTTAACCCTGGGGAAAAACTGTTTTTT. Translated, it gives CASSWDVNPGEKLFF. Full variable domain (missing parts from reference TRBV7-8 and TRBJ1-4): GAGVSQSPRYKVAKRGQDVALRCDPISGHVSLFWYQQALGQGPEFLTYFQNEAQLDKSGLPSDRFFAERPEGSVSTLKIQRTQQEDSAVYLCASSWDVNPGEKLFFGSGTQLSVL.

V gene TRBV29-1 combines with J gene TRBJ1-1; D is undetermined. Germline V gene data show CDR1 as SQVTM and CDR2 as ANQGSEA. The CDR3 totals 12 residues. Deletions cut 7 bases from V and 0 bases from J, with 9 bases between. For the CDR3, the DNA is TGCAGCGGATGGAACATGAACACTGAAGCTTTCTTT. The encoded protein is CSGWNMNTEAFF. The variable domain in full, completed from reference TRBV29-1 and TRBJ1-1, reads SAVISQKPSRDICQRGTSLTIQCQVDSQVTMMFWYRQQPGQSLTLIATANQGSEATYESGFVIDKFPISRPNLTFSTLTVSNMSPEDSSIYLCSGWNMNTEAFFGQGTRLTVV.

This clonotype was seen once. This chain uses TRBV20-1 with TRBJ2-3, with 8 positions matching TRBD1. With 3 bases clipped from V and 2 bases from J, the junction kept 7 bases outside the gene matches. This CDR3 contains 15 residues. The germline gives CDR1 DFQATT, CDR2 SNEGSKA (reference sequence). This chain's CDR3 is CSASTGQAYTDTQYF. CDR3 in DNA: TGCAGTGCTAGCACGGGACAGGCCTACACAGATACGCAGTATTTT.

V usage is TRBV5-1 and J usage is TRBJ1-4; 7 bases align to TRBD1. In germline, CDR1 is SGHRS, CDR2 YFSETQ. V lost 4 bases, J lost 6 bases, and 6 bases stayed unmatched. The CDR3 covers 14 residues. The CDR3 spells CASSVTGSHEKLFF. The CDR3 bases are TGCGCCAGCAGCGTGACAGGGTCCCATGAAAAACTGTTTTTT.

This clonotype has only a few counts. V and J are TRBV7-2 and TRBJ2-1; TRBD2 matches at 10 bases. The length of the CDR3 is 15 residues. The J segment lost 7 bases and the V segment lost 5 bases, leaving 8 bases of the junction unmatched. Germline CDR1 SGHTA, CDR2 FQGNSA. DNA of the CDR3: TGTGCCAGCAGCCGCCTAGCGGGAGACATAAATGAGCAGTTCTTC. Protein: CASSRLAGDINEQFF.

The J gene is TRBJ2-7, the V gene TRBV4-2; no clear D. This CDR3 has 15 residues. The germline V gene has CDR1 LGHNA and CDR2 YNFKEQ. Trimming cost V 0 bases and J 0 bases, with 9 bases left between them. The DNA of the CDR3 is TGTGCCAGCAGCCAAGAAGGACCTAGCTCCTACGAGCAGTACTTC. This codes for CASSQEGPSSYEQYF.

There are a few counts of this clonotype. This chain links TRBV4-1 with TRBJ2-1, with 11 bases that match TRBD2. The V and J ends lost 1 base and 8 bases, in that order; junction bases with no gene match: 7. This CDR3 has 16 residues. CDR1 and CDR2 (germline): MGHRA, YSYEKL. The DNA of the CDR3 is TGCGCCAGCAGCCAAGGGACTAGCGGGCAGAAGGATGAGCAGTTCTTC. It translates to CASSQGTSGQKDEQFF.

This sequence joins TRBV20-1 and TRBJ1-1; TRBD1 is a possible D gene (5 bases). The germline gives CDR1 DFQATT, CDR2 SNEGSKA (reference sequence). V lost 3 bases and J 10 bases, leaving 27 bases between the germline ends. The CDR3 has 16 amino acids. Written as DNA, the CDR3 is TGCAGTGCTAGTCGGGGGAGGGGTGGCTCTCAATCAGGAGCTTTCTTT. It specifies CSASRGRGGSQSGAFF.

This chain connects TRBV20-1 to TRBJ1-5; perhaps TRBD1 as D (6 bases). Germline CDR1 DFQATT, CDR2 SNEGSKA (reference sequence). V dropped 0 bases and J dropped 0 bases, with 18 bases sitting between them. CDR3 length: 18 amino acids. The CDR3 bases are TGCAGTGCTAGAGATTCATCGGGGGCTGACTATAGCAATCAGCCCCAGCATTTT. Amino acid sequence: CSARDSSGADYSNQPQHF.

In this sample, this clonotype is medium-sized (0.01 to 0.1%). The chain employs TRBV20-1 and TRBJ2-1; tentatively, D is TRBD2 (6 bases). The V end was cut by 5 bases, the J end by 8 bases, with 16 bases between. Germline-derived CDR1 and CDR2 are DFQATT and SNEGSKA (reference sequence). The CDR3 extends over 13 amino acids. CDR3 protein: CSAPIGSLDEQFF. In nucleotides, the CDR3 is TGCAGTGCTCCGATCGGGAGCCTCGATGAGCAGTTCTTC.

V and J are TRBV20-1 and TRBJ2-1; 13 nucleotides align to TRBD2. The CDR3 has 14 amino acids. Germline CDR1 reads DFQATT; CDR2 reads SNEGSKA (reference sequence). V lost 8 bases and J lost 9; bases outside the gene matches: 10. The DNA for the CDR3 is TGCAGTCCACCCAGACTAGCGGGAGGATTTGAGCAGTTCTTC. It specifies CSPPRLAGGFEQFF.

With respect to this clonotype: Relative to the germline gene, one junction end is altered; a read error may explain this. The V and J genes are TRBV3-1 and TRBJ2-5; D is tentatively TRBD1 or TRBD2 (5 bases each). The CDR3 is made up of 17 amino acids. Germline CDR1 LGHDT, CDR2 YNNKEL (reference sequence). DNA of the CDR3: TGTGCCAGTAGCCTAGGGATCGGGGCGGATAAAGGAGAGACTCAGTACTTC. Protein: CASSLGIGADKGETQYF.

This clonotype was counted between two and nine times. The chain employs TRBV9 and TRBJ2-1; possibly TRBD1 or TRBD2 for D (5 bases each). CDR3 length equals 17 residues. Between the trimmed V and J ends, which lost 0 bases and 1 base, there was a span of 14 bases. CDR1 SGDLS and CDR2 YYNGEE come from the germline V gene. CDR3 residues: CASSVVGGVGSYNEQFF. DNA of the CDR3: TGTGCCAGCAGCGTAGTTGGGGGTGTTGGATCCTACAATGAGCAGTTCTTC. The variable domain in full, completed from reference TRBV9 and TRBJ2-1, reads DSGVTQTPKHLITATGQRVTLRCSPRSGDLSVYWYQQSLDQGLQFLIQYYNGEERAKGNILERFSAQQFPDLHSELNLSSLELGDSALYFCASSVVGGVGSYNEQFFGPGTRLTVL.

The J gene is TRBJ2-2, the V gene TRBV11-2; D is undetermined. The CDR3 has 16 residues. V was pared by 5 bases and J by 3 bases, with 16 bases between. Germline values: CDR1 SGHAT, CDR2 FQNNGV. Written as DNA, the CDR3 is TGTGCCAGCAGCACAGTTACAGTGGCTTACACCGGGGAGCTGTTTTTT. Residues: CASSTVTVAYTGELFF.